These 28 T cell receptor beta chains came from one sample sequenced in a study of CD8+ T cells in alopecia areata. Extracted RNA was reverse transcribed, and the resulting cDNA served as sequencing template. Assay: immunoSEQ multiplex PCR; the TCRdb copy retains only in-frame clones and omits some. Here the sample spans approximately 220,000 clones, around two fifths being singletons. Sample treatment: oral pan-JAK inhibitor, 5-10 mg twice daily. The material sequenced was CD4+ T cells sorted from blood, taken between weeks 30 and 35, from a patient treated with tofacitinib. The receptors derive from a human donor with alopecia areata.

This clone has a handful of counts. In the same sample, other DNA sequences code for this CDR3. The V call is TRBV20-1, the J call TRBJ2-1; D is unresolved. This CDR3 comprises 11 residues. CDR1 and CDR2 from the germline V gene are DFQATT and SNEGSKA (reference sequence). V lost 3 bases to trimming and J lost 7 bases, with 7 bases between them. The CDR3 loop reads CSARWLNEQFF. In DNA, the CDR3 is TGCAGTGCTAGGTGGCTGAATGAGCAGTTCTTC.

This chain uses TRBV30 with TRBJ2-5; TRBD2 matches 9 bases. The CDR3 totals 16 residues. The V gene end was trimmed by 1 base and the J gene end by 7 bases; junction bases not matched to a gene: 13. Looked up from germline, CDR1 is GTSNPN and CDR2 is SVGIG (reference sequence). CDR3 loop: CAWSGIAGALGATQYF. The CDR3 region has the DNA TGTGCCTGGAGTGGAATAGCGGGGGCCCTAGGGGCGACCCAGTACTTC.

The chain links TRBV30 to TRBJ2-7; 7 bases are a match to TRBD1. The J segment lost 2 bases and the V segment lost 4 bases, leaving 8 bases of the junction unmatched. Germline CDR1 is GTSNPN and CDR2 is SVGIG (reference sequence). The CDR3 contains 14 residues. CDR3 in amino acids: CAWTLGGSPYEQYF. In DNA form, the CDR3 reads TGTGCCTGGACTCTAGGGGGCTCTCCCTACGAGCAGTACTTC.

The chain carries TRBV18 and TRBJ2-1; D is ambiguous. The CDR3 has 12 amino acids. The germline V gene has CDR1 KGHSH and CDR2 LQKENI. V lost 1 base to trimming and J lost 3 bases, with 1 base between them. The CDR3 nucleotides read TGTGCCAGCTCACCACACTACAATGAGCAGTTCTTC. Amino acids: CASSPHYNEQFF.

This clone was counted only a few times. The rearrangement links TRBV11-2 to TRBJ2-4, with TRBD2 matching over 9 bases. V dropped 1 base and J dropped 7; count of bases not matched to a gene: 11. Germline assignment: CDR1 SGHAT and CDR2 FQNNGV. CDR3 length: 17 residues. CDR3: CASSLVRAGGPGNIQYF. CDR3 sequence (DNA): TGTGCCAGCAGCTTAGTCCGGGCGGGAGGGCCCGGGAACATTCAGTACTTC. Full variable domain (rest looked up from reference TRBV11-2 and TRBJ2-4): EAGVAQSPRYKIIEKRQSVAFWCNPISGHATLYWYQQILGQGPKLLIQFQNNGVVDDSQLPKDRFSAERLKGVDSTLKIQPAKLEDSAVYLCASSLVRAGGPGNIQYFGAGTRLSVL.

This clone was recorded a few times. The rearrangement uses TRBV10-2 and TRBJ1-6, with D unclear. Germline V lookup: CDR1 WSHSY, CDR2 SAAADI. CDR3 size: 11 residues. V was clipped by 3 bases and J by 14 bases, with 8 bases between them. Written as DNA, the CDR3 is TGCGCCAGCAGTGAAGGACCAGCCCTCCACTTT. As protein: CASSEGPALHF.

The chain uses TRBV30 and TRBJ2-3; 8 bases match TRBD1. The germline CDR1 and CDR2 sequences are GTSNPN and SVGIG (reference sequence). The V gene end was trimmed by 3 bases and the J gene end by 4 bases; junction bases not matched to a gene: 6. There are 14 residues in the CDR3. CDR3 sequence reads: CAWREGQVPDTQYF. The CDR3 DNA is TGTGCCTGGAGAGAGGGACAGGTACCAGATACGCAGTATTTT.

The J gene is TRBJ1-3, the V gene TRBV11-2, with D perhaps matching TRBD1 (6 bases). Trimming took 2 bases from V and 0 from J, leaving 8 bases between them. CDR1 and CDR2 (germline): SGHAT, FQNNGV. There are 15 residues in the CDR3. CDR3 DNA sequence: TGTGCCAGCAGCTTACAGGGGATCTCTGGAAACACCATATATTTT. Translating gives CASSLQGISGNTIYF.

CDR3 in DNA: TGTGCCAGCAGCTTAGCGAGCGGAACGGCTTCCTACGAGCAGTACTTC. It translates to CASSLASGTASYEQYF. The chain links TRBV11-1 to TRBJ2-7; tentatively, D is TRBD2 (5 bases). Trimming cost V 0 bases and J 1 base, with 13 bases left between them. Per the germline V gene, CDR1 is SGHAT and CDR2 is FQDESV (reference sequence). The CDR3 is 16 amino acids.

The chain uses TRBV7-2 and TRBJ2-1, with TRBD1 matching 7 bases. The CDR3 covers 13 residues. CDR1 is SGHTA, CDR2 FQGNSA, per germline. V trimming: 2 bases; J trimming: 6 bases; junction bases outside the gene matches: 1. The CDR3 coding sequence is TGTGCCAGCAGCTTAACAGGGGTCAATGAGCAGTTCTTC. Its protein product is CASSLTGVNEQFF.

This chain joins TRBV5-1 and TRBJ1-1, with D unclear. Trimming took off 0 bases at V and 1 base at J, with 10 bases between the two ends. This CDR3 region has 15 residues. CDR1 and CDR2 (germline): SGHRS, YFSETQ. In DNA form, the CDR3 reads TGCGCCAGCAGCTTGGGGGAGGGCTGGAACACTGAAGCTTTCTTT. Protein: CASSLGEGWNTEAFF.

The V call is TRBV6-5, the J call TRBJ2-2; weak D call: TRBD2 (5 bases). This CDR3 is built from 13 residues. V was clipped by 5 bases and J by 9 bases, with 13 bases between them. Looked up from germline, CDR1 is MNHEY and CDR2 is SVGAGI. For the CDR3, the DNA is TGTGCCAGCAGTACTCGGGGTGGCTGGGAGCTGTTTTTT. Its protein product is CASSTRGGWELFF.

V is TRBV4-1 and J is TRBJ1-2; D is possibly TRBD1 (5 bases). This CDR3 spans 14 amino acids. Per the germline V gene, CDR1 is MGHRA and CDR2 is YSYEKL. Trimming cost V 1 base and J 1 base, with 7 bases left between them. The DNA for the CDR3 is TGCGCCAGCAGCCAAGCGGGGCTTAACTATGGCTACACCTTC. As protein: CASSQAGLNYGYTF.

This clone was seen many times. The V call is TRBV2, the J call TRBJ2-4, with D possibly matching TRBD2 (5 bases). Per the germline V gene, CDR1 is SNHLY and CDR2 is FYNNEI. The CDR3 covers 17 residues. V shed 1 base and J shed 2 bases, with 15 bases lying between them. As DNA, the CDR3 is TGTGCCAGCAGTGAAGGTCTTGGGAGAACGACCAAAAACATTCAGTACTTC. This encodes CASSEGLGRTTKNIQYF. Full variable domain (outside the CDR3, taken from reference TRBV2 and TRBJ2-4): EPEVTQTPSHQVTQMGQEVILRCVPISNHLYFYWYRQILGQKVEFLVSFYNNEISEKSEIFDDQFSVERPDGSNFTLKIRSTKLEDSAMYFCASSEGLGRTTKNIQYFGAGTRLSVL.

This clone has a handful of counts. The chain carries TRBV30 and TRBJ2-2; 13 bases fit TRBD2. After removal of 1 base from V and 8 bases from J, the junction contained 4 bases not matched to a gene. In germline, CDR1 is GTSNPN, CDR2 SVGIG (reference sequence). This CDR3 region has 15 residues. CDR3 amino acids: CAWSDGLAGVGELFF. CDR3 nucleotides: TGTGCCTGGAGTGACGGACTAGCGGGAGTAGGGGAGCTGTTTTTT.

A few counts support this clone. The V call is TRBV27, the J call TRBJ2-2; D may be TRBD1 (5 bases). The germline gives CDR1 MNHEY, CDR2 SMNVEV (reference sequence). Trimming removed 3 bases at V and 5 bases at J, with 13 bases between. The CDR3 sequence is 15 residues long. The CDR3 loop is CASSFRRGKTGELFF. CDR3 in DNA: TGTGCCAGCAGTTTCCGTAGGGGAAAGACCGGGGAGCTGTTTTTT.

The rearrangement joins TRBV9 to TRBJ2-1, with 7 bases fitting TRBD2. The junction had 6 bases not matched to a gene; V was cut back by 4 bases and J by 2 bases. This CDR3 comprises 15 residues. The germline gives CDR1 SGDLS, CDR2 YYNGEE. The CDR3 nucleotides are TGTGCCAGCAGCAAGACTAGCAACCCCTACAATGAGCAGTTCTTC. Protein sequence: CASSKTSNPYNEQFF.

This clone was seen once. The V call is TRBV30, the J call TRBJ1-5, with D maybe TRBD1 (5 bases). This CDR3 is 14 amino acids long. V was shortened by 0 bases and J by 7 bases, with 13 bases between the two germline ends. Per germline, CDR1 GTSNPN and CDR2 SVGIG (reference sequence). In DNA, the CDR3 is TGTGCCTGGAGTGTACAAGCAGGGCCCCAGCCCCAGCATTTT. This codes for CAWSVQAGPQPQHF.

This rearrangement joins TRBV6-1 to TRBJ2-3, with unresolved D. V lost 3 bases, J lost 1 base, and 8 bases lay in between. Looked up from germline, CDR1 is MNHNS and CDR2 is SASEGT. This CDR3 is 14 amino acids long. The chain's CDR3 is CASSDDGRTDTQYF. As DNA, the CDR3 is TGTGCCAGCAGTGATGACGGACGCACAGATACGCAGTATTTT.

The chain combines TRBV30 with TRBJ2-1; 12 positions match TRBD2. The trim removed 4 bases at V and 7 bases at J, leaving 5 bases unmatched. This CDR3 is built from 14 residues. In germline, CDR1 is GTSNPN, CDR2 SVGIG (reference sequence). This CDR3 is CAWMPSGRGNEQFF. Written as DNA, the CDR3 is TGTGCCTGGATGCCTAGCGGGAGGGGTAATGAGCAGTTCTTC.

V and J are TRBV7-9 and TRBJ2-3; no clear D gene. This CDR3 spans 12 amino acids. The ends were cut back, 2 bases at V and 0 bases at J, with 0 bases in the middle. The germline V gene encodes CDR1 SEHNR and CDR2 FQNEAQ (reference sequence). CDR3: CASSLSTDTQYF. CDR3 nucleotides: TGTGCCAGCAGCTTAAGCACAGATACGCAGTATTTT.

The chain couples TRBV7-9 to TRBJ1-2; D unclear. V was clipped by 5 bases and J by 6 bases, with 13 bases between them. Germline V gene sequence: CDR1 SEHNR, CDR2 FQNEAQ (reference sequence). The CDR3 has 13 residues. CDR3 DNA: TGTGCCAGCAGCCTCGAAGGGTTGGATGGCTACACCTTC. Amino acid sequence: CASSLEGLDGYTF.

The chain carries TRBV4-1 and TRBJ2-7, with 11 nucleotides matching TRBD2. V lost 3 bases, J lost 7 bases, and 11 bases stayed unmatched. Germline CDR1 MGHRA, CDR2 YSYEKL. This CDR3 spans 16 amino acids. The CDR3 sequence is CASSHPLAGVYKEQYF. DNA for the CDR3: TGCGCCAGCAGCCACCCACTAGCGGGAGTTTATAAGGAGCAGTACTTC.

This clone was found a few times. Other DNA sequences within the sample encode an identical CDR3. The CDR3 sequence is CAWSVRYGYTF. The CDR3 coding sequence is TGTGCCTGGAGTGTAAGATATGGCTACACCTTC. V and J are TRBV30 and TRBJ1-2, with D hard to call. Germline V gene sequence: CDR1 GTSNPN, CDR2 SVGIG (reference sequence). The germline V and J ends were trimmed by 0 bases and 5 bases, with 4 bases remaining between them. The CDR3 is 11 residues long.

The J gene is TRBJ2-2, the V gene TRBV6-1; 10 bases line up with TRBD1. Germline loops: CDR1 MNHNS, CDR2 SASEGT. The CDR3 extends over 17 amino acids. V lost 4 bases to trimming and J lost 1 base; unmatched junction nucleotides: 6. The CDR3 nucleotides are TGTGCCAGCAGTGGGCGACAGGGGGCCGGGAACACCGGGGAGCTGTTTTTT. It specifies CASSGRQGAGNTGELFF.

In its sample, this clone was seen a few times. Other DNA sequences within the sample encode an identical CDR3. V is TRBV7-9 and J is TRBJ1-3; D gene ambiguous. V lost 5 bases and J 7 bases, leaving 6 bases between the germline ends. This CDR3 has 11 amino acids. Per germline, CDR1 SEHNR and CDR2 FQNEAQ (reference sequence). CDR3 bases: TGTGCCAGCAGCCCCGGCAACACCATATATTTT. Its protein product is CASSPGNTIYF.

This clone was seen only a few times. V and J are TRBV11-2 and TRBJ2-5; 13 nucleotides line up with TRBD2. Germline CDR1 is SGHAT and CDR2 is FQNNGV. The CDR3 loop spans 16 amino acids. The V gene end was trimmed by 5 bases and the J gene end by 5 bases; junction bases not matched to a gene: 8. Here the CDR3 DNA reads TGTGCCAGCAGCCCACTAGCGGGAGGGCCAAAGGAGACCCAGTACTTC. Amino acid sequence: CASSPLAGGPKETQYF.

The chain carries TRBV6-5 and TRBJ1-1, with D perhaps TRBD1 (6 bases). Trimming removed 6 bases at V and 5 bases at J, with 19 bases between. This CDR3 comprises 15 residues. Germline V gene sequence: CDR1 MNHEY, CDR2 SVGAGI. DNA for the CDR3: TGTGCCAGCAGCAAGAAACCCACAGGGAAGACTGAAGCTTTCTTT. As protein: CASSKKPTGKTEAFF.